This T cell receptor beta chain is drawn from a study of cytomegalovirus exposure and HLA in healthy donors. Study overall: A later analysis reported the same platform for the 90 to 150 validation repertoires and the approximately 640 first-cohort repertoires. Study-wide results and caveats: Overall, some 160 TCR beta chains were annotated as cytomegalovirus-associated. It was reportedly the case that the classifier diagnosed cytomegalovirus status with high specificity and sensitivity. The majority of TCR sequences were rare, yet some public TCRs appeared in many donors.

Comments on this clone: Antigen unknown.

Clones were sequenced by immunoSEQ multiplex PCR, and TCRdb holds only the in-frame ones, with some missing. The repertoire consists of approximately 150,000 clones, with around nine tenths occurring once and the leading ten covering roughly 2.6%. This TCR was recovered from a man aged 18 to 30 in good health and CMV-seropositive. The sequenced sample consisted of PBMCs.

In DNA form, the CDR3 reads TGTGCCAGCAGCTCCCGGGACTCAGATACGCAGTATTTT. This codes for CASSSRDSDTQYF. The rearrangement joins TRBV7-2 to TRBJ2-3; D perhaps matches TRBD2 (6 bases). CDR3 length: 13 residues. Trimming cost V 4 bases and J 4 bases, with 9 bases left between them. From germline, CDR1 is SGHTA and CDR2 FQGNSA.